What follows are 25 T cell receptor beta chains derived from one specimen sequenced in a study of cytomegalovirus exposure and HLA in healthy donors. Primers: 60 Vbeta forward and 13 Jbeta reverse. Produced via immunoSEQ multiplex PCR; TCRdb's table is partial and in-frame only. The sample contains about 180,000 clones, approximately 80% of which appear only once. Sequenced: PBMCs. These receptors came from a woman aged 45-65 years in good health and CMV-seronegative.

This clone was seen only a few times. The CDR3 DNA follows: TGCGCCAGCAGCTTAAAGGGCGCGGGGTACGAGCAGTACTTC. Its translation is CASSLKGAGYEQYF. This sequence joins TRBV5-1 and TRBJ2-7; maybe TRBD2 (6 bases). Germline V lookup: CDR1 SGHRS, CDR2 YFSETQ. The CDR3 has 14 amino acids. V was trimmed by 2 bases and J by 4 bases, leaving 13 bases between them.

This rearrangement joins TRBV5-1 to TRBJ1-2; 10 positions match TRBD1. J lost 4 bases, V lost 4 bases, and 4 bases had no gene match. The CDR3 runs to 14 residues. Germline CDR1 and CDR2: SGHRS and YFSETQ. CDR3 region: CASSPDRGSYGYTF. The CDR3, as DNA: TGCGCCAGCAGCCCGGACAGGGGGTCCTATGGCTACACCTTC.

V gene TRBV2 combines with J gene TRBJ1-2, with D perhaps matching TRBD1 (6 bases). The CDR3 has 13 residues. CDR1 and CDR2 from the germline V gene are SNHLY and FYNNEI. V dropped 6 bases and J dropped 8 bases, with 16 bases sitting between them. CDR3 DNA: TGTGCCAGCAGAGACGGGGGGCCCTCGGGCTACACCTTC. This codes for CASRDGGPSGYTF. The whole variable domain, remainder taken from reference TRBV2 and TRBJ1-2, is EPEVTQTPSHQVTQMGQEVILRCVPISNHLYFYWYRQILGQKVEFLVSFYNNEISEKSEIFDDQFSVERPDGSNFTLKIRSTKLEDSAMYFCASRDGGPSGYTFGSGTRLTVV.

The CDR3 sequence is CASSLRGGNTIYF. The CDR3 nucleotides are TGTGCCAGCAGCTTACGTGGCGGAAACACCATATATTTT. J is TRBJ1-3 and V is TRBV13; D unclear. V was pared by 2 bases and J by 4 bases, with 6 bases between. Looked up from germline, CDR1 is PRHDT and CDR2 is FYEKMQ (reference sequence). The CDR3 is 13 amino acids.

The chain employs TRBV5-4 and TRBJ2-6; D uncertain. The CDR3 is 16 residues long. V was clipped by 2 bases and J by 0 bases, with 9 bases between them. Germline V gives CDR1 SGHNT, CDR2 YYREEE (reference sequence). CDR3 DNA sequence: TGTGCCAGCAGCTTCCTGGGCCGCTCTGGGGCCAACGTCCTGACTTTC. Protein product: CASSFLGRSGANVLTF.

The chain employs TRBV28 and TRBJ2-7; D uncertain. CDR1 is MDHEN, CDR2 SYDVKM, per germline. The germline V and J ends were trimmed by 6 bases and 0 bases, with 6 bases remaining between them. The CDR3 runs to 12 residues. The DNA of the CDR3 is TGTGCCAGCAGCGGTACCTCCTACGAGCAGTACTTC. It translates to CASSGTSYEQYF. Full variable domain (missing parts from reference TRBV28 and TRBJ2-7): DVKVTQSSRYLVKRTGEKVFLECVQDMDHENMFWYRQDPGLGLRLIYFSYDVKMKEKGDIPEGYSVSREKKERFSLILESASTNQTSMYLCASSGTSYEQYFGPGTRLTVT.

This chain connects TRBV4-2 to TRBJ2-3, with TRBD2 matching 7 bases. This CDR3 has 15 amino acids. CDR1 and CDR2 from the germline V gene are LGHNA and YNFKEQ. J was trimmed by 6 bases and V by 8 bases; bases with no gene match: 14. The CDR3 DNA reads as TGTGCCAGCGGCAACGAGCGGGGTTACCTGGATACGCAGTATTTT. Translated, it gives CASGNERGYLDTQYF.

This chain uses TRBV19 with TRBJ2-2; D gene unclear. The length of the CDR3 is 12 residues. The V end was cut by 3 bases, the J end by 7 bases, with 6 bases between. The V gene's germline CDR1 is LNHDA and CDR2 SQIVND (reference sequence). The CDR3: CASSIRLGELFF. For the CDR3, the DNA is TGTGCCAGTAGTATCAGGCTCGGGGAGCTGTTTTTT.

The chain links TRBV7-6 to TRBJ1-4; D is uncertain. V lost 5 bases to trimming and J lost 7 bases, with 14 bases between them. Germline V CDR1 and CDR2: SGHVS, FNYEAQ. The CDR3 covers 14 residues. CDR3 protein: CASSPFVGSEKLFF. CDR3 nucleotides: TGTGCCAGCAGCCCTTTTGTGGGGAGTGAAAAACTGTTTTTT.

This sequence joins TRBV7-3 and TRBJ2-7; tentatively, D is TRBD1 (5 bases). This CDR3 comprises 13 residues. Looked up from germline, CDR1 is SGHTA and CDR2 is FQGTGA. V dropped 1 base and J dropped 6 bases, with 10 bases sitting between them. The CDR3 DNA follows: TGTGCCAGCAGCTTAATGACAGATGGCGAGCAGTACTTC. It specifies CASSLMTDGEQYF.

The chain couples TRBV27 to TRBJ2-5, with D possibly being TRBD1 (6 bases). V was cut by 6 bases and J by 1 base, with 12 bases left in between. The CDR3 consists of 14 residues. Germline CDR1 and CDR2: MNHEY and SMNVEV (reference sequence). CDR3 region: CASSRDRRQETQYF. In DNA form, the CDR3 reads TGTGCCAGCAGCCGTGACAGGCGCCAAGAGACCCAGTACTTC.

The V gene is TRBV18, the J gene TRBJ2-7; TRBD1 might be the D (6 bases). This CDR3 comprises 14 residues. In germline, CDR1 is KGHSH, CDR2 LQKENI. V lost 3 bases, J lost 2 bases, and 11 bases lay in between. CDR3 nucleotides: TGTGCCAGCTCACCCCCGGACAGTCCCTACGAGCAGTACTTC. Its translation: CASSPPDSPYEQYF. The full variable domain, rest sourced from reference TRBV18 and TRBJ2-7, is NAGVMQNPRHLVRRRGQEARLRCSPMKGHSHVYWYRQLPEEGLKFMVYLQKENIIDESGMPKERFSAEFPKEGPSILRIQQVVRGDSAAYFCASSPPDSPYEQYFGPGTRLTVT.

This clone was counted once. The chain has TRBV9 and TRBJ2-3; 10 bases map to TRBD1. The CDR3 loop spans 15 amino acids. V lost 2 bases and J lost 2; bases outside the gene matches: 2. Germline V CDR1 and CDR2: SGDLS, YYNGEE. CDR3 sequence (DNA): TGTGCCAGCAGCGTCGGGACAGGGGACACAGATACGCAGTATTTT. Its protein is CASSVGTGDTDTQYF.

The gene calls are TRBV18 and TRBJ1-1; D gene unclear. V lost 5 bases to trimming and J lost 0 bases, with 10 bases between them. CDR3 length: 14 residues. From germline, CDR1 is KGHSH and CDR2 LQKENI. The CDR3 protein is CASSERVMNTEAFF. For the CDR3, the DNA is TGTGCCAGCTCAGAGAGAGTCATGAACACTGAAGCTTTCTTT.

Here the CDR3 reads CASSLTGQRGSYNEQFF. Written as DNA, the CDR3 is TGCGCCAGCAGCCTCACGGGCCAGCGGGGCTCCTACAATGAGCAGTTCTTC. The chain joins TRBV5-1 to TRBJ2-1; 7 bases agree with TRBD2. Per the germline V gene, CDR1 is SGHRS and CDR2 is YFSETQ. J was trimmed by 0 bases and V by 4 bases; bases with no gene match: 10. The CDR3 has 17 amino acids.

The genes are TRBV10-3 and TRBJ2-7; TRBD1 is a possible D gene (6 bases). CDR3 length: 14 amino acids. Deletions cut 0 bases from V and 7 bases from J, with 13 bases between. The germline V gene has CDR1 ENHRY and CDR2 SYGVKD. This CDR3 is CAISESRTAREQYF. CDR3 nucleotides: TGTGCCATCAGTGAGTCTCGGACAGCGAGGGAGCAGTACTTC.

CDR3 nucleotide sequence: TGTGCCAGCAGCTTGGGGGACAGGCTAAACACTGAAGCTTTCTTT. It yields the protein CASSLGDRLNTEAFF. The chain links TRBV7-9 to TRBJ1-1; 8 nucleotides line up with TRBD1. Looked up from germline, CDR1 is SEHNR and CDR2 is FQNEAQ (reference sequence). The J segment lost 2 bases and the V segment lost 3 bases, leaving 5 bases of the junction unmatched. The CDR3 is made up of 15 amino acids. Complete variable domain (other parts from reference TRBV7-9 and TRBJ1-1): DTGVSQNPRHKITKRGQNVTFRCDPISEHNRLYWYRQTLGQGPEFLTYFQNEAQLEKSRLLSDRFSAERPKGSFSTLEIQRTEQGDSAMYLCASSLGDRLNTEAFFGQGTRLTVV.

This rearrangement joins TRBV5-6 to TRBJ2-3; TRBD2 is a possible D gene (6 bases). V lost 3 bases and J lost 1, with 12 bases in between. CDR3 length: 15 residues. Germline V gene data show CDR1 as SGHDT and CDR2 as YYEEEE. CDR3 nucleotide sequence: TGTGCCAGCAGCTACACCGCTAGCGGCACAGATACGCAGTATTTT. This gives the protein CASSYTASGTDTQYF.

The CDR3 DNA is TGTGCCATCAGTGACCAAGGACAGGGCACAGATACGCAGTATTTT. This sequence encodes CAISDQGQGTDTQYF. The chain employs TRBV10-3 and TRBJ2-3, with 7 bases lining up with TRBD1. The J segment lost 1 base and the V segment lost 3 bases, leaving 4 bases of the junction unmatched. The germline V gene has CDR1 ENHRY and CDR2 SYGVKD. CDR3 length: 15 residues.

V is TRBV10-1 and J is TRBJ1-1; D not certain. The CDR3 spans 13 residues. Germline V CDR1 and CDR2: WNHNN, SYGVQD (reference sequence). V dropped 6 bases and J dropped 3 bases, with 11 bases sitting between them. CDR3 sequence (DNA): TGCGCCAGCAGGGCCGGGGTCTACACTGAAGCTTTCTTT. Residues: CASRAGVYTEAFF.

V and J are TRBV5-1 and TRBJ2-2; perhaps TRBD1 as D (5 bases). The ends were cut back, 3 bases at V and 0 bases at J, with 12 bases in the middle. CDR1 is SGHRS and CDR2 is YFSETQ in the germline V gene. The CDR3 is 16 amino acids. CDR3 in DNA: TGCGCCAGCAGCTCGTTGACAGACTCGAACACCGGGGAGCTGTTTTTT. Translating gives CASSSLTDSNTGELFF.

The V gene is TRBV11-2, the J gene TRBJ2-3; 15 nucleotides align to TRBD2. Trimming took 4 bases from V and 0 from J; bases not matched to a gene: 8. The CDR3 spans 19 residues. CDR1 is SGHAT and CDR2 is FQNNGV in the germline V gene. CDR3 protein: CASSSGTSGGSTSTDTQYF. The CDR3 DNA is TGTGCCAGCAGCTCAGGGACTAGCGGGGGGTCTACTAGCACAGATACGCAGTATTTT.

CDR3 in amino acids: CASSVAPQGAGDTQYF. As DNA, the CDR3 is TGTGCCAGCAGCGTAGCTCCACAGGGGGCAGGAGATACGCAGTATTTT. The chain carries TRBV9 and TRBJ2-3; 9 bases align to TRBD1. Germline lookup yields CDR1 SGDLS and CDR2 YYNGEE. This CDR3 is 16 amino acids long. J was trimmed by 5 bases and V by 0 bases; bases with no gene match: 7.

This clone has only one observation. The chain carries TRBV14 and TRBJ1-4; the match to TRBD1 covers 8 bases. The CDR3 loop spans 15 amino acids. V trimming: 2 bases; J trimming: 2 bases; junction bases outside the gene matches: 1. Germline values: CDR1 SGHDN, CDR2 FVKESK. The CDR3 DNA reads TGTGCCAGCAGCCAACGGACAGGGACTAATGAAAAACTGTTTTTT. Protein sequence: CASSQRTGTNEKLFF.

This chain uses TRBV2 with TRBJ2-5; maybe TRBD1 (7 bases). The CDR3 has 12 amino acids. Germline loops: CDR1 SNHLY, CDR2 FYNNEI. Trimming shortened V by 4 bases and J by 5 bases, and 8 bases separated the two germline ends. This CDR3 is CASSAGGETQYF. Written as DNA, the CDR3 is TGTGCCAGCAGTGCAGGGGGGGAGACCCAGTACTTC.